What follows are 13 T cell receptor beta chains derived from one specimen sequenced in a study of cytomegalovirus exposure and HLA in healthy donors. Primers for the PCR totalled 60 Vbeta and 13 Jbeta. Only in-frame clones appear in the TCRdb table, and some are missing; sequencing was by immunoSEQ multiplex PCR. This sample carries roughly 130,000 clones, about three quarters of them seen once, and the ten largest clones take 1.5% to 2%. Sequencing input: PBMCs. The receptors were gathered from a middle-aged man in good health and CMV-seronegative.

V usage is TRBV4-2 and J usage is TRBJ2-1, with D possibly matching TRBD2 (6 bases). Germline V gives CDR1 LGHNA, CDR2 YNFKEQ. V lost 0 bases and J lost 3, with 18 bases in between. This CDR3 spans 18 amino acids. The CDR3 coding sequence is TGTGCCAGCAGCCAAGAGGCGTTGATGGGGGGATACTACAATGAGCAGTTCTTC. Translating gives CASSQEALMGGYYNEQFF.

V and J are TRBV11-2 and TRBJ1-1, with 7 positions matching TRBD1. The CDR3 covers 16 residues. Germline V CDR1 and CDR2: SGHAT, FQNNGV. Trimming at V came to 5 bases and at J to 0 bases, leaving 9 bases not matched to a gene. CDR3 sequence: CASSPTRGEVNTEAFF. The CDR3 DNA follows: TGTGCCAGCAGCCCTACCAGGGGGGAGGTGAACACTGAAGCTTTCTTT.

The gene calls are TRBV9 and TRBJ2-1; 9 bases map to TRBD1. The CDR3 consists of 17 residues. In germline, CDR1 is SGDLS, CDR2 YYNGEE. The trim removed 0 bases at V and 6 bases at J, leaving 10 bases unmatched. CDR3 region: CASSVVGGQGLGNEQFF. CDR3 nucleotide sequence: TGTGCCAGCAGCGTAGTAGGGGGACAGGGTCTGGGCAATGAGCAGTTCTTC.

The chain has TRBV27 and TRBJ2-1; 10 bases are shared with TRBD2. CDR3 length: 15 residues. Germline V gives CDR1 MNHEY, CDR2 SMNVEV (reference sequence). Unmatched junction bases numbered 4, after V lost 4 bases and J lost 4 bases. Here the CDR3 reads CASSSSGRVYNEQFF. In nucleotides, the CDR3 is TGTGCCAGCAGTTCAAGCGGGAGGGTGTACAATGAGCAGTTCTTC.

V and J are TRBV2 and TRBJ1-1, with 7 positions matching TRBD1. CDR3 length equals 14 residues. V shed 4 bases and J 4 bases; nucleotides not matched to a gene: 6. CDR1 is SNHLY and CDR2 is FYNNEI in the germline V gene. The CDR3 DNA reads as TGTGCCAGCAGTGCGGAGGGGGCAATCACTGAAGCTTTCTTT. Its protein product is CASSAEGAITEAFF.

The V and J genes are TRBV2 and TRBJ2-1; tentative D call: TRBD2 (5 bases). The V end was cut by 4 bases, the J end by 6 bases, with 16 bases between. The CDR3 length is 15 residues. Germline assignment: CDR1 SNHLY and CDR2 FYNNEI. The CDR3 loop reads CASSVSLGGGNEQFF. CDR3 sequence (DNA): TGTGCCAGCAGTGTAAGCCTAGGTGGAGGCAATGAGCAGTTCTTC.

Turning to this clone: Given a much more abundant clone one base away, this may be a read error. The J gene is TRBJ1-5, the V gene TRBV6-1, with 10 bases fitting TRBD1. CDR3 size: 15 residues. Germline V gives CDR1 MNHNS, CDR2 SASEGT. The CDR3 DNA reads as TGTGCCTGCAGTGAAGGGACAGGGGGCAATCAGCCCCAGCATTTT. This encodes CACSEGTGGNQPQHF.

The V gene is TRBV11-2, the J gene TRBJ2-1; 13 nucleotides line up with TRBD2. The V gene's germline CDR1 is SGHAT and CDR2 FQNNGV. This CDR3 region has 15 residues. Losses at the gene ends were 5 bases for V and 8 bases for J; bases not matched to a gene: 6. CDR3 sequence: CASSDGTSGIDEQFF. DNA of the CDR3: TGTGCCAGCAGCGACGGGACTAGCGGGATCGATGAGCAGTTCTTC.

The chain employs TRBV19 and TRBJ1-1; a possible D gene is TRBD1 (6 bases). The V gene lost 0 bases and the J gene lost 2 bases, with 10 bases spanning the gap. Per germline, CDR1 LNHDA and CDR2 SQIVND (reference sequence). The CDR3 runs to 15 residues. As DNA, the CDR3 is TGTGCCAGTAGTATAGATCAACAGGGCAACACTGAAGCTTTCTTT. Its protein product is CASSIDQQGNTEAFF. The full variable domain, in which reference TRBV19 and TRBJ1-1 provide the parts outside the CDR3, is DGGITQSPKYLFRKEGQNVTLSCEQNLNHDAMYWYRQDPGQGLRLIYYSQIVNDFQKGDIAEGYSVSREKKESFPLTVTSAQKNPTAFYLCASSIDQQGNTEAFFGQGTRLTVV.

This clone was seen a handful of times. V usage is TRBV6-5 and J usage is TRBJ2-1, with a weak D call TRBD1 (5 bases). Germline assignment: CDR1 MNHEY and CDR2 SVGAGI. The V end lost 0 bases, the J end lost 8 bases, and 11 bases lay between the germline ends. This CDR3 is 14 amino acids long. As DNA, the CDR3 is TGTGCCAGCAGTTACTCGCCGACAGCCTATGAGCAGTTCTTC. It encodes CASSYSPTAYEQFF.

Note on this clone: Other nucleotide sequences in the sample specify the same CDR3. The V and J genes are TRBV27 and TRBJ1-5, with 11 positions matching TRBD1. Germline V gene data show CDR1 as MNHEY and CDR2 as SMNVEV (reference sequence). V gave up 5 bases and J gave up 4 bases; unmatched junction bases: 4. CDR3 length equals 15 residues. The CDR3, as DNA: TGTGCCAGCAGTCGCGGGACAGGGGGTAATCAGCCCCAGCATTTT. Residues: CASSRGTGGNQPQHF.

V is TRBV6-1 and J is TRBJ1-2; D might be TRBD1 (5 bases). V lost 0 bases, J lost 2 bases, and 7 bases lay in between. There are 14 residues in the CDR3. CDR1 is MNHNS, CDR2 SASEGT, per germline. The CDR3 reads CASSEARGNYGYTF. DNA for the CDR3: TGTGCCAGCAGTGAAGCCCGGGGGAACTATGGCTACACCTTC.

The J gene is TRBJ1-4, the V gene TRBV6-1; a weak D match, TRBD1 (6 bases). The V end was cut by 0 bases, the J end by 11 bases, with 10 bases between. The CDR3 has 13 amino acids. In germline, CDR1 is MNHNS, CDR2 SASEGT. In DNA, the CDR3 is TGTGCCAGCAGTGAAGCTAGGGACACTAAACTGTTTTTT. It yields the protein CASSEARDTKLFF.